The 7 T cell receptor beta chains given below trace back to one sample, sequenced in a study of T cells expressing NK-cell markers. TCRdb reprocessed the 5' RACE reads and reports one entry per CDR3 protein, with no DNA. This repertoire includes more than 400,000 distinct CDR3 sequences. Sequencing was done on a sample of blood T cells: a sorted CD56 or NKG2C T cell subset, CD4+ or CD8+ T cells, or bulk PBMC T cells (not recorded which). The source of these receptors is a woman aged 18 to 75 in good health.

The chain uses TRBV6-5 and TRBJ2-5; TCRdb calls TRBD2, which cannot be checked without DNA. Germline CDR1 reads MNHEY; CDR2 reads SVGAGI. CDR3 size: 13 residues. Here the CDR3 reads CASSYRREETQYF.

V usage is TRBV30 and J usage is TRBJ1-1; absent DNA, TCRdb's TRBD1 call cannot be checked. CDR1 is GTSNPN, CDR2 SVGIG, per germline (reference sequence). The CDR3 contains 15 residues. The CDR3 loop reads CAWSVRVGVNTEAFF.

The rearrangement joins TRBV29-1 to TRBJ2-4. This CDR3 is built from 12 residues. Germline lookup yields CDR1 SQVTM and CDR2 ANQGSEA. This CDR3 reads CSVGHTGNIQYF. Combining the CDR3 with reference TRBV29-1 and TRBJ2-4 gives the whole variable domain SAVISQKPSRDICQRGTSLTIQCQVDSQVTMMFWYRQQPGQSLTLIATANQGSEATYESGFVIDKFPISRPNLTFSTLTVSNMSPEDSSIYLCSVGHTGNIQYFGAGTRLSVL.

The V gene is TRBV10-3, the J gene TRBJ2-3; the D call of TRBD2 rests on TCRdb alone, since no DNA is present to check it. The CDR3 has 15 amino acids. CDR1 and CDR2 from the germline V gene are ENHRY and SYGVKD. CDR3 residues: CAISESRTMTDTQYF.

This rearrangement joins TRBV12-3 or TRBV12-4 to TRBJ2-5; the D gene TCRdb calls, TRBD2, cannot be checked with no DNA. The length of the CDR3 is 13 residues. The CDR3 sequence: CASTTTMGETQYF.

The rearrangement uses TRBV12-3 or TRBV12-4 and TRBJ2-3; TCRdb designates TRBD1, a call that cannot be tested without DNA. This CDR3 spans 17 amino acids. The CDR3: CASSSSPGQGYTDTQYF.

The genes are TRBV6-2 or TRBV6-3 and TRBJ1-6. This CDR3 has 15 amino acids. CDR1 and CDR2 (germline): MNHEY, SVGEGT. CDR3: CASSSQGPTGSPLHF.